These 22 T cell receptor beta chains originate from one sample sequenced in a study of graft-versus-host responses after intestinal transplantation. Using immunoSEQ multiplex PCR, the repertoire was profiled, and TCRdb retains in-frame clones only, with some absent. The repertoire holds tens of thousands of clones, with roughly 93% as singletons. Their target antigens are unknown. The source material was unstimulated CD8+ T cells sorted from spleen or lymph node cells, sampled before intestinal transplant. The receptors come from a human donor who received an intestinal transplant.

The J gene is TRBJ2-7, the V gene TRBV4-1; the match to TRBD1 covers 7 bases. V was pared by 0 bases and J by 3 bases, with 5 bases of the junction left unmatched. Germline-derived CDR1 and CDR2 are MGHRA and YSYEKL. The CDR3 is 15 residues long. CDR3 sequence reads: CASSQEKGAFYEQYF. CDR3 DNA: TGCGCCAGCAGCCAAGAAAAGGGGGCTTTCTACGAGCAGTACTTC.

This sequence joins TRBV7-9 and TRBJ2-3; a possible D gene is TRBD2 (6 bases). The germline V and J ends were trimmed by 5 bases and 3 bases, with 15 bases remaining between them. This CDR3 has 15 residues. Germline V gives CDR1 SEHNR, CDR2 FQNEAQ (reference sequence). CDR3 protein: CASSPFGGVTDTQYF. CDR3 bases: TGTGCCAGCAGCCCTTTCGGAGGGGTAACAGATACGCAGTATTTT.

The rearrangement joins TRBV5-1 to TRBJ2-7; tentative D call: TRBD2 (5 bases). The CDR3 extends over 17 amino acids. Germline-derived CDR1 and CDR2 are SGHRS and YFSETQ. V was trimmed by 0 bases and J by 7 bases, leaving 23 bases between them. The CDR3 coding sequence is TGCGCCAGCAGCTTGGTAGGTACTCTAACGGTCGGGGTGGAGCAGTACTTC. Translated, it gives CASSLVGTLTVGVEQYF.

The chain employs TRBV7-9 and TRBJ2-1; 10 bases are shared with TRBD2. J gave up 3 bases and V 4 bases, and 6 bases lay outside the gene matches. This CDR3 is built from 16 residues. Germline V gene data show CDR1 as SEHNR and CDR2 as FQNEAQ (reference sequence). CDR3 sequence: CASSSYLAGDYNEQFF. CDR3 nucleotide sequence: TGTGCCAGCAGCTCCTATCTAGCGGGGGACTACAATGAGCAGTTCTTC.

The V and J genes are TRBV5-1 and TRBJ2-2; no definite D call. There are 12 residues in the CDR3. Trimming left V 2 bases short and J 6 bases short, with 5 bases between. The germline CDR1 and CDR2 sequences are SGHRS and YFSETQ. The CDR3 region has the DNA TGCGCCAGCAGCTTATTCGCCGGGGAGCTGTTTTTT. It is translated as CASSLFAGELFF.

V and J are TRBV9 and TRBJ2-7; 7 bases are shared with TRBD2. Germline V gene sequence: CDR1 SGDLS, CDR2 YYNGEE. Trimming removed 3 bases from V and 2 bases from J; junction bases left unmatched: 11. CDR3 size: 16 residues. CDR3: CASSGSSGLHPYEQYF. Written as DNA, the CDR3 is TGTGCCAGCAGCGGCTCTAGCGGCCTACACCCCTACGAGCAGTACTTC.

The rearrangement links TRBV21-1 to TRBJ1-1. TRBV21-1 constitutes a pseudogene. This CDR3 is 14 amino acids long. This chain's CDR3 is CASSKTWQNTEAFF. The CDR3, as DNA: TGTGCCAGCAGCAAGACTTGGCAAAACACTGAAGCTTTCTTT.

The chain employs TRBV10-2 and TRBJ1-6, with D perhaps matching TRBD1 (5 bases). The CDR3 consists of 16 residues. The V gene's germline CDR1 is WSHSY and CDR2 SAAADI. Trimming took 0 bases from V and 10 from J, leaving 16 bases between them. CDR3 amino acids: CASSESMAGRGSPLHF. In DNA, the CDR3 is TGCGCCAGCAGTGAGTCGATGGCGGGAAGGGGATCACCCCTCCACTTT.

The chain employs TRBV9 and TRBJ1-1, with D maybe TRBD1 (6 bases). The CDR3 extends over 14 amino acids. Germline V lookup: CDR1 SGDLS, CDR2 YYNGEE. V dropped 4 bases and J dropped 1 base, with 11 bases sitting between them. The CDR3 loop reads CASSPETGNTEAFF. The CDR3 DNA reads TGTGCCAGCAGCCCAGAGACAGGGAACACTGAAGCTTTCTTT.

This chain uses TRBV4-3 with TRBJ1-2; 7 nucleotides agree with TRBD1. Germline CDR1 LGHNA, CDR2 YSLEER. The CDR3 runs 13 residues. After removal of 4 bases from V and 8 bases from J, the junction contained 7 bases not matched to a gene. The CDR3: CASSRTGVEGYTF. CDR3 DNA: TGCGCCAGCAGCCGAACAGGGGTAGAGGGCTACACCTTC.

The rearrangement uses TRBV5-6 and TRBJ2-5; 7 nucleotides align to TRBD2. This CDR3 has 13 residues. Germline V lookup: CDR1 SGHDT, CDR2 YYEEEE. With 0 bases clipped from V and 5 bases from J, the junction kept 1 base outside the gene matches. In DNA form, the CDR3 reads TGTGCCAGCAGCTTGGGAGCGGGGGAGACCCAGTACTTC. Translation: CASSLGAGETQYF.

The chain carries TRBV27 and TRBJ2-1; D might be TRBD2 (6 bases). Germline values: CDR1 MNHEY, CDR2 SMNVEV (reference sequence). V was cut by 6 bases and J by 8 bases, with 20 bases left in between. The CDR3 is 15 residues long. The CDR3 sequence is CASRGGSWGFDEQFF. For the CDR3, the DNA is TGTGCCAGCAGGGGGGGTTCCTGGGGCTTCGATGAGCAGTTCTTC.

The chain joins TRBV19 to TRBJ2-7; weak D call: TRBD1 (6 bases). The germline V gene encodes CDR1 LNHDA and CDR2 SQIVND (reference sequence). Trimming removed 2 bases from V and 7 bases from J, with 15 bases in between. The CDR3 covers 14 residues. CDR3 residues: CASSIRGGEWEQYF. The CDR3 bases are TGTGCCAGTAGTATACGAGGGGGTGAGTGGGAGCAGTACTTC.

This rearrangement joins TRBV11-2 to TRBJ2-7, with 11 bases identical to TRBD2. V lost 2 bases to trimming and J lost 3 bases; unmatched junction nucleotides: 0. The CDR3 is made up of 14 amino acids. From germline, CDR1 is SGHAT and CDR2 FQNNGV. The CDR3 sequence is CASSLLAGGYEQYF. CDR3 coding DNA: TGTGCCAGCAGCTTACTAGCGGGGGGCTACGAGCAGTACTTC.

The rearrangement links TRBV28 to TRBJ2-3; D remains unclear. Trimming stripped 2 bases from V and 6 bases from J, with 12 bases between. The CDR3 runs to 14 residues. The germline V gene has CDR1 MDHEN and CDR2 SYDVKM. The CDR3 loop is CASSLESNADTQYF. The CDR3 DNA follows: TGTGCCAGCAGTTTAGAATCTAACGCTGATACGCAGTATTTT.

As DNA, the CDR3 is TGCAGCGTGCCGAGGGGGGGGGAAGCTTTCTTT. Protein product: CSVPRGGEAFF. V usage is TRBV29-1 and J usage is TRBJ1-1; the D gene is possibly TRBD1 (6 bases). Germline values: CDR1 SQVTM, CDR2 ANQGSEA. The CDR3 loop spans 11 amino acids. V lost 6 bases and J 8 bases, leaving 13 bases between the germline ends.

The V gene is TRBV19, the J gene TRBJ1-1; D is uncertain. With 5 bases removed from V and 2 bases from J, the gap between germline ends came to 6 bases. The CDR3 length is 12 residues. The germline gives CDR1 LNHDA, CDR2 SQIVND (reference sequence). CDR3 sequence reads: CASSEANTEAFF. CDR3 DNA sequence: TGTGCCAGTAGTGAGGCCAACACTGAAGCTTTCTTT.

The CDR3 sequence: CASSSRTSGGLGSTDTQYF. The DNA of the CDR3 is TGTGCCAGCAGCTCTCGGACTAGCGGGGGCCTGGGGAGCACAGATACGCAGTATTTT. The genes are TRBV9 and TRBJ2-3, with 13 positions matching TRBD2. CDR3 length: 19 amino acids. Per the germline V gene, CDR1 is SGDLS and CDR2 is YYNGEE. The trim removed 4 bases at V and 0 bases at J, leaving 11 bases unmatched.

This clone appeared once. The chain is built from TRBV11-2 and TRBJ2-7; 9 positions agree with TRBD1. Looked up from germline, CDR1 is SGHAT and CDR2 is FQNNGV. This CDR3 comprises 13 residues. Germline trimming cut 4 bases from V and 6 bases from J; bases unmatched to any gene: 4. The CDR3 nucleotides are TGTGCCAGCAGCTCCTGGACAGGGGCCGAGCAGTACTTC. This translates into CASSSWTGAEQYF.

CDR3 protein: CASSAATGGADTDTQYF. The CDR3 coding sequence is TGCGCCAGCAGCGCAGCGACAGGGGGCGCCGACACAGATACGCAGTATTTT. The rearrangement joins TRBV5-1 to TRBJ2-3, with 10 positions matching TRBD1. The CDR3 runs 17 residues. From germline, CDR1 is SGHRS and CDR2 YFSETQ. With V trimmed by 4 bases and J by 2 bases, 10 bases remained unmatched.

The chain couples TRBV2 to TRBJ2-2; TRBD2 matches at 12 bases. Germline V lookup: CDR1 SNHLY, CDR2 FYNNEI. The CDR3 loop spans 15 amino acids. The J segment lost 4 bases and the V segment lost 5 bases, leaving 2 bases of the junction unmatched. This chain's CDR3 is CASSLAGGGTGELFF. In DNA, the CDR3 is TGTGCCAGCAGTCTAGCGGGAGGGGGCACCGGGGAGCTGTTTTTT. Variable domain in full (rest from reference TRBV2 and TRBJ2-2): EPEVTQTPSHQVTQMGQEVILRCVPISNHLYFYWYRQILGQKVEFLVSFYNNEISEKSEIFDDQFSVERPDGSNFTLKIRSTKLEDSAMYFCASSLAGGGTGELFFGEGSRLTVL.

The chain carries TRBV5-6 and TRBJ2-4; 8 nucleotides align to TRBD2. The germline gives CDR1 SGHDT, CDR2 YYEEEE. The CDR3 totals 18 residues. The ends lost 3 bases at V and 0 bases at J; junction bases unmatched: 11. This CDR3 is CASSSTRSGGLAKNIQYF. The CDR3 DNA follows: TGTGCCAGCAGCTCCACCCGAAGCGGGGGCTTAGCCAAAAACATTCAGTACTTC.